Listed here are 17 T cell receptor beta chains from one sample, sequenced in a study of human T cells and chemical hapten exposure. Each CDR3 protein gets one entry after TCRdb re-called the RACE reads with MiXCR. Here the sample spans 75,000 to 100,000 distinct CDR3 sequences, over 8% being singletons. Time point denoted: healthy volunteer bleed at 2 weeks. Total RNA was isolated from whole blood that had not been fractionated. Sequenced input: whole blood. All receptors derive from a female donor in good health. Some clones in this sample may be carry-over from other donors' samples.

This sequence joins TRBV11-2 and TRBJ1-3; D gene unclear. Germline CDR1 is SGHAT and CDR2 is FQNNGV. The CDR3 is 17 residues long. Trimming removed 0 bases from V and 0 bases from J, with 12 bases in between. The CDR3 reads CASSLDWTVFSGNTIYF. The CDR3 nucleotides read TGTGCCAGCAGCTTAGATTGGACGGTCTTCTCTGGAAACACCATATATTTT.

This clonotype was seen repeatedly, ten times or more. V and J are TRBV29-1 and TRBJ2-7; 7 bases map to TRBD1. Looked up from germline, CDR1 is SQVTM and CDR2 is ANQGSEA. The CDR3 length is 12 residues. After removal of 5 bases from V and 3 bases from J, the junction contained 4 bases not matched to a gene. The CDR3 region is CSVTTGDYEQYF. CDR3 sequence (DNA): TGCAGCGTTACTACAGGGGACTACGAGCAGTACTTC.

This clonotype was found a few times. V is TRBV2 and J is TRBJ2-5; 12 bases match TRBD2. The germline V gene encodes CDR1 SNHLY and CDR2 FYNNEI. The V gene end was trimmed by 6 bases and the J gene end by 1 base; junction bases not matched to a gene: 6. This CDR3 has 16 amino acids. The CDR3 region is CASSPASGRVQETQYF. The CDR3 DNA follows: TGTGCCAGCAGCCCTGCTAGCGGGAGGGTCCAAGAGACCCAGTACTTC.

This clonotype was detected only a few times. In DNA form, the CDR3 reads TGTGCCAGCAGTTACCCCCCAAACAGGGCCGAAATGGGGTACGAGCAGTACTTC. Translation: CASSYPPNRAEMGYEQYF. V gene TRBV6-2 or TRBV6-3 combines with J gene TRBJ2-7, with a possible D match to TRBD1 (6 bases). This CDR3 contains 18 residues. V was cut by 2 bases and J by 4 bases, with 24 bases left in between. Germline CDR1 MNHEY, CDR2 SVGEGT.

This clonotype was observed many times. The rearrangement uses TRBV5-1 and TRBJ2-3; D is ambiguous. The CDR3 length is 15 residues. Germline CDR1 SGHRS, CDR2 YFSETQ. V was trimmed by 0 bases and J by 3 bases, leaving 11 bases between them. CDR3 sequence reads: CASSLEAGPTDTQYF. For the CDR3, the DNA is TGCGCCAGCAGCTTGGAGGCAGGTCCGACAGATACGCAGTATTTT.

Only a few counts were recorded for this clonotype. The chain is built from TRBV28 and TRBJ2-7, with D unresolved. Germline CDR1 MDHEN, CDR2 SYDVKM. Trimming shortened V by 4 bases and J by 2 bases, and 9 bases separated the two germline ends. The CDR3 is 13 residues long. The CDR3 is CASSSGPPYEQYF. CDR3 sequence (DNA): TGTGCCAGCAGTTCCGGGCCCCCCTACGAGCAGTACTTC.

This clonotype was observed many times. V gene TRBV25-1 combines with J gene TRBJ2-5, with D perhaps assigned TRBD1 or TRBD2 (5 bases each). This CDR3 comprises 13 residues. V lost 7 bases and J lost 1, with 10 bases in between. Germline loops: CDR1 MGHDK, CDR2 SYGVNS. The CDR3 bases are TGTGCCAGCACCGGGACGGTCCAAGAGACCCAGTACTTC. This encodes CASTGTVQETQYF.

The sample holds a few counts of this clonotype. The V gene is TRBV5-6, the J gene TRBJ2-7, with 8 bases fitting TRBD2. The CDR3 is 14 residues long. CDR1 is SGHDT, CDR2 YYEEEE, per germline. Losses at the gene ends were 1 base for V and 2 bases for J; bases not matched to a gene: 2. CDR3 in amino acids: CASSLLAGTYEQYF. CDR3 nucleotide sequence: TGTGCCAGCAGCTTGTTAGCGGGAACCTACGAGCAGTACTTC.

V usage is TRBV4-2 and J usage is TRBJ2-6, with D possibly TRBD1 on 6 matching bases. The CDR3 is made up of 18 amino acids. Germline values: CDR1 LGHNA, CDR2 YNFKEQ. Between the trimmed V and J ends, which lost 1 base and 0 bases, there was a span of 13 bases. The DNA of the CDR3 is TGTGCCAGCAGCCAAGGTGACAGGCCCTACTCTGGGGCCAACGTCCTGACTTTC. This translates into CASSQGDRPYSGANVLTF.

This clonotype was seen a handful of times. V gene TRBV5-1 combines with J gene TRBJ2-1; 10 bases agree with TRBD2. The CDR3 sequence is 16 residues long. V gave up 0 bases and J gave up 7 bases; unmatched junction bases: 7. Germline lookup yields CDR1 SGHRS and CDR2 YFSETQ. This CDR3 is CASSLVPSGSTNEQFF. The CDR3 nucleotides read TGCGCCAGCAGCTTGGTGCCTAGCGGGAGTACGAATGAGCAGTTCTTC.

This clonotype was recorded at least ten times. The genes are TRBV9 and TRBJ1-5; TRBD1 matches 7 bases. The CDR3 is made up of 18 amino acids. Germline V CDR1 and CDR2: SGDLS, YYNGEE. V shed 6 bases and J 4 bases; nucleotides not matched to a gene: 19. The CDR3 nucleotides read TGTGCCAGCAACAGAACAGGGGAGCGAAGGGTTGGTAATCAGCCCCAGCATTTT. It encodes CASNRTGERRVGNQPQHF. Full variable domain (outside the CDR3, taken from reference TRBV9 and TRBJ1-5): DSGVTQTPKHLITATGQRVTLRCSPRSGDLSVYWYQQSLDQGLQFLIQYYNGEERAKGNILERFSAQQFPDLHSELNLSSLELGDSALYFCASNRTGERRVGNQPQHFGDGTRLSIL.

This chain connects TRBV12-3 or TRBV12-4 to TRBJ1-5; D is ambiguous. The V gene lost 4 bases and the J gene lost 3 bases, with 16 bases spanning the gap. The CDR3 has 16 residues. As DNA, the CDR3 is TGTGCCAGCAGTTATCAAATTGTGACCAACAATCAGCCCCAGCATTTT. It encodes CASSYQIVTNNQPQHF.

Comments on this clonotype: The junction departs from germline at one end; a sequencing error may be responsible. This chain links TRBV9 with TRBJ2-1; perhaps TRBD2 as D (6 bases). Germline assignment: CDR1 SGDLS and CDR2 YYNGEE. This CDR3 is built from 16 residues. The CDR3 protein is CASSDVTGGGYSEQFF. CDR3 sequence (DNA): TGTGCCAGCAGCGACGTGACCGGAGGAGGGTACAGTGAGCAGTTCTTC.

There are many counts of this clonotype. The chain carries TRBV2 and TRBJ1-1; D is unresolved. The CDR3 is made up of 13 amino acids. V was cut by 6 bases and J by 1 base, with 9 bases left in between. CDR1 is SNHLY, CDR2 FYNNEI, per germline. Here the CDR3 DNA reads TGTGCCAGCAGATCTAACCCGAACACTGAAGCTTTCTTT. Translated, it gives CASRSNPNTEAFF.

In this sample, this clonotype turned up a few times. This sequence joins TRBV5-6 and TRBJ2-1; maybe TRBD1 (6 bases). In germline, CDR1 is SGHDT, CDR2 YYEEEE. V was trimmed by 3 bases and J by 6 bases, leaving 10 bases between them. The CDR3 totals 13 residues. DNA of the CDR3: TGTGCCAGCAGCTCCAGGGGTAGCAATGAGCAGTTCTTC. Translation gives CASSSRGSNEQFF.

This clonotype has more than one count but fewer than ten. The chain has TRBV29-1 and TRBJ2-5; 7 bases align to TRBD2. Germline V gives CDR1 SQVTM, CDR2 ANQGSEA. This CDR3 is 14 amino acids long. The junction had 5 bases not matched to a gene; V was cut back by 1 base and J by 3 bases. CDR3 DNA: TGCAGCGTTGAAGGTTTGGGGGGGAAAGAGACCCAGTACTTC. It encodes CSVEGLGGKETQYF.

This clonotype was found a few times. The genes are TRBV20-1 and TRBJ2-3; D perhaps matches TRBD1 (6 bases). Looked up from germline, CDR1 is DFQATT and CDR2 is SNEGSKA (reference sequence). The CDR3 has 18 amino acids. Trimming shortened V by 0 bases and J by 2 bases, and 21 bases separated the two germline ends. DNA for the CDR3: TGCAGTGCTAGAGATTTGGGGGCCCCCAATAATCCCACAGATACGCAGTATTTT. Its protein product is CSARDLGAPNNPTDTQYF.